This T cell receptor (beta chain) was obtained from a study of blood T cell repertoires in COVID-19. The germline V gene encodes CDR1 MDHEN and CDR2 SYDVKM. The length of the CDR3 is 17 residues. V was pared by 1 base and J by 1 base, with 17 bases between. Generated by immunoSEQ multiplex PCR, the TCRdb table keeps only in-frame clones and is missing some. The sample consists of roughly 60,000 clones, around nine tenths of them appearing once. Sequencing was carried out using peripheral blood. This receptor was obtained from a human donor in a cohort sampled during active COVID-19. The chain has TRBV28 and TRBJ2-7; maybe TRBD1 (6 bases). The CDR3 reads CASSLSGQTLYSYEQYF. The DNA of the CDR3 is TGTGCCAGCAGTTTATCCGGACAGACACTCTATTCCTACGAGCAGTACTTC.